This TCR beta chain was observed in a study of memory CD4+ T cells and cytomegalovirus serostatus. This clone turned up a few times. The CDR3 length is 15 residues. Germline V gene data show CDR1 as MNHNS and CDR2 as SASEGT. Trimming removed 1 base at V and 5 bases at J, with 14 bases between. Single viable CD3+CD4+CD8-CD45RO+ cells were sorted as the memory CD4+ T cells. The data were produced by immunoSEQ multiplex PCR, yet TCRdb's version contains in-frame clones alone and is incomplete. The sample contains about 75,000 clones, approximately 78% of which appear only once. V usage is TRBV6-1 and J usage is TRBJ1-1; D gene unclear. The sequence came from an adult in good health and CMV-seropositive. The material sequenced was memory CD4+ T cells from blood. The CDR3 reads CASSEVRVGWTEAFF. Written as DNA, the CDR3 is TGTGCCAGCAGTGAAGTCCGAGTGGGTTGGACTGAAGCTTTCTTT.